Following are 27 T cell receptor beta chains from one sample sequenced in a study of control samples from healthy donors and cancer patients. TCRdb's table, derived via immunoSEQ multiplex PCR, lists solely in-frame clones and lacks some. The sample yields about 44,000 clones, 70% to 90% seen once. The sequenced sample consisted of PBMCs. The receptors were gathered from a woman aged 55 to 70 with lung cancer.

This chain joins TRBV4-1 and TRBJ1-2, with D maybe TRBD1 (6 bases). This CDR3 region has 17 residues. Looked up from germline, CDR1 is MGHRA and CDR2 is YSYEKL. Trimming removed 0 bases from V and 3 bases from J, with 17 bases in between. CDR3 amino acids: CASSQDRGFNPHYGYTF. CDR3 DNA: TGCGCCAGCAGCCAAGACAGGGGTTTTAACCCACACTATGGCTACACCTTC.

The V gene is TRBV6-2 or TRBV6-3, the J gene TRBJ2-2, with D uncertain. Germline CDR1 and CDR2: MNHEY and SVGEGT. The CDR3 totals 13 residues. V dropped 2 bases and J dropped 6 bases, with 7 bases sitting between them. The CDR3 nucleotides read TGTGCCAGCAGTTACGGGGATGCCGGGGAGCTGTTTTTT. It translates to CASSYGDAGELFF.

This clone has only a few counts. The rearrangement uses TRBV10-3 and TRBJ2-2; TRBD2 matches at 10 bases. Germline loops: CDR1 ENHRY, CDR2 SYGVKD. The V gene end was trimmed by 6 bases and the J gene end by 3 bases; junction bases not matched to a gene: 4. The CDR3 runs 15 residues. The CDR3 DNA is TGTGCCATCAGCTCCGGGACTAGCGACACCGGGGAGCTGTTTTTT. Translated, it gives CAISSGTSDTGELFF.

The chain carries TRBV6-1 and TRBJ1-5; D might be TRBD1 (5 bases). V lost 4 bases to trimming and J lost 1 base, with 14 bases between them. The CDR3 extends over 16 amino acids. Germline V gives CDR1 MNHNS, CDR2 SASEGT. CDR3 residues: CASSGGGIPSNQPQHF. CDR3 bases: TGTGCCAGCAGTGGTGGGGGTATCCCGAGCAATCAGCCCCAGCATTTT.

The chain joins TRBV7-9 to TRBJ2-1; 7 nucleotides align to TRBD2. The V gene's germline CDR1 is SEHNR and CDR2 FQNEAQ (reference sequence). The J segment lost 1 base and the V segment lost 4 bases, leaving 7 bases of the junction unmatched. The CDR3 extends over 16 amino acids. CDR3 nucleotide sequence: TGTGCCAGCAGCTACCCACCGGGGGGTTCCTACAATGAGCAGTTCTTC. Its protein product is CASSYPPGGSYNEQFF.

This rearrangement joins TRBV7-9 to TRBJ1-2; possible D gene TRBD1, 5 bases. The CDR3 consists of 11 residues. Trimming took off 4 bases at V and 8 bases at J, with 8 bases between the two ends. Germline V gene lookup returns CDR1 SEHNR and CDR2 FQNEAQ (reference sequence). Here the CDR3 reads CASSYGGGYTF. Written as DNA, the CDR3 is TGTGCCAGCAGCTACGGGGGAGGCTACACCTTC.

The J gene is TRBJ2-2, the V gene TRBV19; D possibly corresponds to TRBD2 (6 bases). The V end lost 4 bases, the J end lost 5 bases, and 14 bases lay between the germline ends. CDR3 length: 15 residues. Germline V gene data show CDR1 as LNHDA and CDR2 as SQIVND (reference sequence). In nucleotides, the CDR3 is TGTGCCAGTAGTAAGAACGGGAGAAAGACCGGGGAGCTGTTTTTT. Translation gives CASSKNGRKTGELFF. The full variable domain, completed using reference TRBV19 and TRBJ2-2, is DGGITQSPKYLFRKEGQNVTLSCEQNLNHDAMYWYRQDPGQGLRLIYYSQIVNDFQKGDIAEGYSVSREKKESFPLTVTSAQKNPTAFYLCASSKNGRKTGELFFGEGSRLTVL.

The J gene is TRBJ2-3, the V gene TRBV5-4; D is undetermined. Germline CDR1 reads SGHNT; CDR2 reads YYREEE (reference sequence). The CDR3 contains 15 residues. V lost 4 bases, J lost 0 bases, and 12 bases lay in between. The CDR3 region is CASSEDLQSTDTQYF. The DNA for the CDR3 is TGTGCCAGCAGCGAGGACCTTCAGAGCACAGATACGCAGTATTTT. Complete variable domain (other parts from reference TRBV5-4 and TRBJ2-3): ETGVTQSPTHLIKTRGQQVTLRCSSQSGHNTVSWYQQALGQGPQFIFQYYREEENGRGNFPPRFSGLQFPNYSSELNVNALELDDSALYLCASSEDLQSTDTQYFGPGTRLTVL.

The chain is built from TRBV3-1 (or the pseudogene TRBV3-2) and TRBJ1-1; 9 positions match TRBD1. Germline CDR1 reads LGHDT; CDR2 reads YNNKEL (reference sequence). Trimming removed 7 bases from V and 11 bases from J; junction bases left unmatched: 5. The CDR3 is 11 amino acids. The CDR3 coding sequence is TGTGCCAGCATCGGACAGGGGAAGGCTTTCTTT. Its translation: CASIGQGKAFF.

In nucleotides, the CDR3 is TGTGCCAGCAGCCGATCTAGCGTCCCCTCCTACGAGCAGTACTTC. It yields the protein CASSRSSVPSYEQYF. The gene calls are TRBV3-1 (or the pseudogene TRBV3-2) and TRBJ2-7; D may be TRBD2 (6 bases). Germline CDR1 is LGHDT and CDR2 is YNNKEL (reference sequence). V lost 4 bases, J lost 0 bases, and 13 bases lay in between. The length of the CDR3 is 15 residues.

The chain couples TRBV7-6 to TRBJ2-1; no clear D gene. Trimming stripped 1 base from V and 10 bases from J, with 8 bases between. CDR1 is SGHVS and CDR2 is FNYEAQ in the germline V gene. CDR3 length equals 12 residues. Written as DNA, the CDR3 is TGTGCCAGCAGCTTAGGGGCAAGGGAGCAGTTCTTC. It yields the protein CASSLGAREQFF.

The chain recombines TRBV3-1 (or the pseudogene TRBV3-2) with TRBJ1-2, with D perhaps TRBD1 (6 bases). The V and J ends lost 0 bases and 8 bases respectively, with 10 bases between them. CDR3 length: 13 amino acids. Germline V gene data show CDR1 as LGHDT and CDR2 as YNNKEL (reference sequence). CDR3 in amino acids: CASSQERGQGYTF. CDR3 bases: TGTGCCAGCAGCCAAGAGCGGGGGCAAGGCTACACCTTC.

This rearrangement joins TRBV7-7 to TRBJ2-2, with D unclear. Per the germline V gene, CDR1 is SSHAT and CDR2 is FNYEAQ (reference sequence). The CDR3 is 12 residues long. Trimming removed 4 bases from V and 7 bases from J, with 7 bases in between. The CDR3, as DNA: TGTGCCAGCAGCTCCCTTGGCGGGGAGCTGTTTTTT. The encoded protein is CASSSLGGELFF.

This chain's CDR3 is CASSKSRGSLNEQFF. In nucleotides, the CDR3 is TGTGCCAGTAGTAAGAGCAGGGGATCCCTCAATGAGCAGTTCTTC. The rearrangement joins TRBV19 to TRBJ2-1; maybe TRBD1 (6 bases). The CDR3 sequence is 15 residues long. Trimming took off 4 bases at V and 6 bases at J, with 16 bases between the two ends. Germline CDR1 reads LNHDA; CDR2 reads SQIVND (reference sequence).

The J gene is TRBJ1-1, the V gene TRBV19; D unclear. In germline, CDR1 is LNHDA, CDR2 SQIVND (reference sequence). Trimming left V 0 bases short and J 2 bases short, with 4 bases between. The CDR3 extends over 13 amino acids. This chain's CDR3 is CASSIDGNTEAFF. As DNA, the CDR3 is TGTGCCAGTAGTATAGACGGAAACACTGAAGCTTTCTTT.

The CDR3: CASTSGPGYEQYF. CDR3 DNA: TGTGCCAGCACCTCAGGGCCGGGCTACGAGCAGTACTTC. This sequence joins TRBV6-6 and TRBJ2-7; TRBD1 is a possible D gene (5 bases). The CDR3 extends over 13 amino acids. CDR1 is MNHNY and CDR2 is SVGAGI in the germline V gene (reference sequence). V was pared by 7 bases and J by 3 bases, with 13 bases between.

The chain has TRBV2 and TRBJ1-6, with D uncertain. V was trimmed by 3 bases and J by 10 bases, leaving 10 bases between them. Per germline, CDR1 SNHLY and CDR2 FYNNEI. The CDR3 length is 13 residues. The CDR3 region has the DNA TGTGCCAGCAGTGACGAGGGTAGCTCACCCCTCCACTTT. Encoded protein: CASSDEGSSPLHF. Complete variable domain (other parts from reference TRBV2 and TRBJ1-6): EPEVTQTPSHQVTQMGQEVILRCVPISNHLYFYWYRQILGQKVEFLVSFYNNEISEKSEIFDDQFSVERPDGSNFTLKIRSTKLEDSAMYFCASSDEGSSPLHFGNGTRLTVT.

The rearrangement links TRBV9 to TRBJ1-2; D uncertain. Germline lookup yields CDR1 SGDLS and CDR2 YYNGEE. Trimming stripped 3 bases from V and 5 bases from J, with 14 bases between. This CDR3 region has 14 residues. Here the CDR3 DNA reads TGTGCCAGCAGCGGGGCAGGCTACTTTTATGGCTACACCTTC. It is translated as CASSGAGYFYGYTF.

The CDR3 loop is CASSPHSGGSYNEQFF. As DNA, the CDR3 is TGTGCCAGCAGCCCCCATAGCGGAGGCTCCTACAATGAGCAGTTCTTC. The V call is TRBV7-7, the J call TRBJ2-1, with D possibly TRBD2 on 6 matching bases. Germline V gives CDR1 SSHAT, CDR2 FNYEAQ (reference sequence). Trimming stripped 5 bases from V and 0 bases from J, with 14 bases between. The CDR3 runs 16 residues.

This chain links TRBV2 with TRBJ1-6, with unresolved D. The CDR3 runs to 13 residues. Germline CDR1 SNHLY, CDR2 FYNNEI. Deletions cut 4 bases from V and 8 bases from J, with 9 bases between. CDR3 DNA sequence: TGTGCCAGCAGTGTTCGACGGGATTCACCCCTCCACTTT. This translates into CASSVRRDSPLHF.

This sequence joins TRBV6-5 and TRBJ2-3; a possible D gene is TRBD2 (6 bases). CDR1 is MNHEY and CDR2 is SVGAGI in the germline V gene. The ends were cut back, 7 bases at V and 7 bases at J, with 15 bases in the middle. The CDR3 contains 13 residues. Here the CDR3 DNA reads TGTGCCAGCACAGATAGCGGTCGGAATACGCAGTATTTT. It encodes CASTDSGRNTQYF.

This clone was counted once. The chain joins TRBV9 to TRBJ2-7; tentatively, D is TRBD1 (5 bases). Looked up from germline, CDR1 is SGDLS and CDR2 is YYNGEE. The ends were cut back, 2 bases at V and 2 bases at J, with 35 bases in the middle. The CDR3 totals 22 residues. The CDR3 loop is CASSVPGLFYGQGRKQAYEQYF. CDR3 coding DNA: TGTGCCAGCAGCGTTCCCGGGTTGTTTTACGGGCAGGGTCGAAAACAAGCCTACGAGCAGTACTTC.

This chain connects TRBV9 to TRBJ2-1; the D call may be TRBD1 or TRBD2 (5 bases each). The length of the CDR3 is 15 residues. Germline V CDR1 and CDR2: SGDLS, YYNGEE. V gave up 0 bases and J gave up 6 bases, with 13 bases separating them. The CDR3: CASSVDRPRGNEQFF. CDR3 DNA sequence: TGTGCCAGCAGCGTAGACAGGCCTCGGGGCAATGAGCAGTTCTTC.

This chain links TRBV25-1 with TRBJ1-1; no clear D. This CDR3 is 13 amino acids long. The germline V gene has CDR1 MGHDK and CDR2 SYGVNS. The V gene lost 7 bases and the J gene lost 1 base, with 10 bases spanning the gap. CDR3 protein: CASTPGGNTEAFF. The CDR3, as DNA: TGTGCCAGCACTCCTGGTGGGAACACTGAAGCTTTCTTT.

This clone is deemed medium-sized. The J gene is TRBJ2-7, the V gene TRBV6-5; weak D call: TRBD2 (6 bases). There are 14 residues in the CDR3. V was trimmed by 8 bases and J by 7 bases, leaving 21 bases between them. The germline V gene encodes CDR1 MNHEY and CDR2 SVGAGI. CDR3 nucleotides: TGTGCCAGCCGGAAGGGAGGCGGTGTTACGGAGCAGTACTTC. This codes for CASRKGGGVTEQYF.

The chain employs TRBV7-2 and TRBJ1-2; 8 bases line up with TRBD1. Per germline, CDR1 SGHTA and CDR2 FQGNSA. This CDR3 is 13 amino acids long. Trimming took 5 bases from V and 9 from J; bases not matched to a gene: 8. CDR3 sequence reads: CASSPANRGSYTF. The DNA for the CDR3 is TGTGCCAGCAGCCCGGCCAACAGGGGGAGCTACACCTTC.

The chain has TRBV5-4 and TRBJ2-7; D gene uncertain. Germline CDR1 SGHNT, CDR2 YYREEE (reference sequence). CDR3 size: 16 residues. The germline V and J ends were trimmed by 0 bases and 3 bases, with 16 bases remaining between them. The CDR3 DNA follows: TGTGCCAGCAGCTTGGACGGTTCCGGCATACTCTACGAGCAGTACTTC. As protein: CASSLDGSGILYEQYF.